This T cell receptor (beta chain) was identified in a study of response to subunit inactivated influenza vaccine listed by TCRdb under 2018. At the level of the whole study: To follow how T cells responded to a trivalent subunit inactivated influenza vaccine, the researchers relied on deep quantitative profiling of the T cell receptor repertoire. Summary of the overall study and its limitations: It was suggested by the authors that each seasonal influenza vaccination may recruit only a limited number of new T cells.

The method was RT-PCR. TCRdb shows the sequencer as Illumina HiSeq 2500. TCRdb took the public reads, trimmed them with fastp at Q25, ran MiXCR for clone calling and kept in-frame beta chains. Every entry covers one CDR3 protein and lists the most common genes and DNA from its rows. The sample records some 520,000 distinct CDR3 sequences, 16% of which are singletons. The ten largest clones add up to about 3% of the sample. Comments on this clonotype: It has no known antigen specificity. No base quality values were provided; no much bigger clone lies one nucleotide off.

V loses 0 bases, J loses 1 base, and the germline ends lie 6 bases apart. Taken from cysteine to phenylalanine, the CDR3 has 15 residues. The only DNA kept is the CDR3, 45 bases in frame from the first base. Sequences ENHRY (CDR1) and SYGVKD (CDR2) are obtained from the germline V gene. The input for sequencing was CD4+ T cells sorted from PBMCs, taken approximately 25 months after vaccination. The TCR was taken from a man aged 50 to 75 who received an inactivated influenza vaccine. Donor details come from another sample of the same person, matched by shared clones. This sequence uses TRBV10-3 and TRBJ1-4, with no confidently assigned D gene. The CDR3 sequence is CAISESHGTNEKLFF. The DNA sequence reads TGTGCCATCAGTGAGTCGCACGGAACTAATGAAAAACTGTTTTTT.